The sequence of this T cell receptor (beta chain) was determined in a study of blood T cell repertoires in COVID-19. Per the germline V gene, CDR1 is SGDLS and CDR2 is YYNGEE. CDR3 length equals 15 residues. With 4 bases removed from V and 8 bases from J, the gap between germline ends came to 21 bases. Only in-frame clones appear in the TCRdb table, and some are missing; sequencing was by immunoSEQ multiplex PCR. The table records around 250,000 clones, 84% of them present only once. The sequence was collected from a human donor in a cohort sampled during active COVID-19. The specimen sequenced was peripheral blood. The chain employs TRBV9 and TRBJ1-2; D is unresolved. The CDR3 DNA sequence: TGTGCCAGCAGCTTACGGGATCTTGGGTCGTGGGGCTACACCTTC. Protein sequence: CASSLRDLGSWGYTF.